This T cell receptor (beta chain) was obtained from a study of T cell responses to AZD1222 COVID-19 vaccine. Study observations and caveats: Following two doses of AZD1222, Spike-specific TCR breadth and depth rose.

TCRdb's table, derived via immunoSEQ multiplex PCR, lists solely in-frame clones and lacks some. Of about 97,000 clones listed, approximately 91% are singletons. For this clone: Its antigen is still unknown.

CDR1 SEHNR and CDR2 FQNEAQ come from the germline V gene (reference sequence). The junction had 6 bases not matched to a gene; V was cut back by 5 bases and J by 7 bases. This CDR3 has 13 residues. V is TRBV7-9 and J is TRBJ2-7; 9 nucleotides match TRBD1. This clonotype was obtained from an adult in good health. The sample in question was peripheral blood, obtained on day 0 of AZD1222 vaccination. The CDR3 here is CASSPGTGREQYF. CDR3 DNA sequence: TGTGCCAGCAGCCCGGGGACAGGGAGGGAGCAGTACTTC.